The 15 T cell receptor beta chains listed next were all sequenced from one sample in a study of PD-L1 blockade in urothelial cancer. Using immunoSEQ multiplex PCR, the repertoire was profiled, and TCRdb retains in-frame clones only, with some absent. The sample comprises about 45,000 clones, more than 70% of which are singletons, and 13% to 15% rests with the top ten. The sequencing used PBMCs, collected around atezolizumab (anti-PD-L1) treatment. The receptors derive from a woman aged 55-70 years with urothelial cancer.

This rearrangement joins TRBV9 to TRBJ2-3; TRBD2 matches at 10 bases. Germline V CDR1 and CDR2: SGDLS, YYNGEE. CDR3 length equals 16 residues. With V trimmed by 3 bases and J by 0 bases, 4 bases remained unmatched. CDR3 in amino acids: CASSGGLAESTDTQYF. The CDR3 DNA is TGTGCCAGCAGCGGAGGACTAGCGGAAAGCACAGATACGCAGTATTTT.

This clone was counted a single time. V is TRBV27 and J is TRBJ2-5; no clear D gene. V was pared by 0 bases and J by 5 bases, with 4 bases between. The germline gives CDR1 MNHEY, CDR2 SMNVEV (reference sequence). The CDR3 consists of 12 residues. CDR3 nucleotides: TGTGCCAGCAGTTTATCCGGGGAGACCCAGTACTTC. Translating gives CASSLSGETQYF.

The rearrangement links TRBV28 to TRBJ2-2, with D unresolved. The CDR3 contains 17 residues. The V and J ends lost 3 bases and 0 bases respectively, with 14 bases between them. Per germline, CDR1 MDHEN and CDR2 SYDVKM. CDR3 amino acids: CASSFHVRVANTGELFF. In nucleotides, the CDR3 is TGTGCCAGCAGTTTTCACGTCCGGGTAGCGAACACCGGGGAGCTGTTTTTT.

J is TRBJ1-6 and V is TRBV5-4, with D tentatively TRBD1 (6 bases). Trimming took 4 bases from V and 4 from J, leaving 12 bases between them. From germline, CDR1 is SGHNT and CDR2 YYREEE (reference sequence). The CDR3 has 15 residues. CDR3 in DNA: TGTGCCAGCAGCGCACAACAGGGTTATAATTCACCCCTCCACTTT. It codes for CASSAQQGYNSPLHF.

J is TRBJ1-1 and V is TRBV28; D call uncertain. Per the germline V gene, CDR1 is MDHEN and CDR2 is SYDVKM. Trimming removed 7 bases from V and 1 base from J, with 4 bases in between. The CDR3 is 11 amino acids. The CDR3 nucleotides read TGTGCCAGCACCGGGAACACTGAAGCTTTCTTT. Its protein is CASTGNTEAFF.

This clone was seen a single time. The CDR3 here is CASSLAGEGSGYGYTF. CDR3 DNA sequence: TGTGCCAGCAGCTTGGCCGGGGAGGGTTCGGGTTATGGCTACACCTTC. The J gene is TRBJ1-2, the V gene TRBV5-4; D gene uncertain. The germline V gene has CDR1 SGHNT and CDR2 YYREEE (reference sequence). CDR3 length equals 16 residues. Deletions cut 0 bases from V and 5 bases from J, with 17 bases between.

CDR3 protein: CASSSPSQETQYF. The CDR3 DNA follows: TGTGCCAGCAGCTCCCCTAGCCAAGAGACCCAGTACTTC. V usage is TRBV9 and J usage is TRBJ2-5, with unresolved D. The V end was cut by 4 bases, the J end by 1 base, with 8 bases between. Germline lookup yields CDR1 SGDLS and CDR2 YYNGEE. The CDR3 runs to 13 residues.

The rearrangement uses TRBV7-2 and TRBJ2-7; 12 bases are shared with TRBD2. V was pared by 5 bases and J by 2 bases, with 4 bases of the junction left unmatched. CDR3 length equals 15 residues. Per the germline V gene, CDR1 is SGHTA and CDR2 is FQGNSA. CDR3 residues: CASSPTSGGTYEQYF. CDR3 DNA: TGTGCCAGCAGCCCGACTAGCGGGGGTACCTACGAGCAGTACTTC.

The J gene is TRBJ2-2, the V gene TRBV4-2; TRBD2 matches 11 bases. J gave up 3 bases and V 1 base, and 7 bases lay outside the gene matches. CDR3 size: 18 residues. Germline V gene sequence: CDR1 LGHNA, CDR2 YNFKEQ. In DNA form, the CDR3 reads TGTGCCAGCAGCCAAGCGTCCTTAGCGGGGGGGCACACCGGGGAGCTGTTTTTT. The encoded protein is CASSQASLAGGHTGELFF.

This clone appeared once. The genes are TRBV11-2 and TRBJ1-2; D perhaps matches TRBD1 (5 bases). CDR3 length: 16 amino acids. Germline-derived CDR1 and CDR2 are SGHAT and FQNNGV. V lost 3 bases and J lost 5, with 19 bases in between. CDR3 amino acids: CASSFAGLLPRYGYTF. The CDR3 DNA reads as TGTGCCAGCAGCTTCGCGGGGCTACTTCCCCGTTATGGCTACACCTTC.

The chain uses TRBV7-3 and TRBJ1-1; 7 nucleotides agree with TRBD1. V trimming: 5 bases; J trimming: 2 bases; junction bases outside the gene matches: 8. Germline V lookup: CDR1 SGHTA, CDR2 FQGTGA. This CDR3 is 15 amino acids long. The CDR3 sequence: CASSDSGTANTEAFF. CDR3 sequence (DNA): TGTGCCAGCAGCGATTCCGGGACAGCCAACACTGAAGCTTTCTTT.

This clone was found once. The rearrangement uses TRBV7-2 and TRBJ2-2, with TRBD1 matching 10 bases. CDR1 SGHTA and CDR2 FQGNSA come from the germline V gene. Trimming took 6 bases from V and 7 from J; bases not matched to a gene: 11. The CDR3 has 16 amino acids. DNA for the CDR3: TGTGCCAGCAGACCCGAGACAGGGGGCCCCATCGGGGAGCTGTTTTTT. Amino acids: CASRPETGGPIGELFF.

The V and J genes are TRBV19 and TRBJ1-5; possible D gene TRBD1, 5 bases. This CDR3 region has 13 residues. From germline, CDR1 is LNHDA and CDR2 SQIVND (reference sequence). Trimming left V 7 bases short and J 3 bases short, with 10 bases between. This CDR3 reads CASTPQVNQPQHF. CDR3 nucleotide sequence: TGTGCCAGTACCCCACAGGTCAATCAGCCCCAGCATTTT. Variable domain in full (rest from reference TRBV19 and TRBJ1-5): DGGITQSPKYLFRKEGQNVTLSCEQNLNHDAMYWYRQDPGQGLRLIYYSQIVNDFQKGDIAEGYSVSREKKESFPLTVTSAQKNPTAFYLCASTPQVNQPQHFGDGTRLSIL.

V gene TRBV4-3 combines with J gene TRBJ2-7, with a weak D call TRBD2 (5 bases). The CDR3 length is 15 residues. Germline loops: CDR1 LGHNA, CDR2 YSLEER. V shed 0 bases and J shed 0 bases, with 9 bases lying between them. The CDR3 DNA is TGCGCCAGCAGCCAAGAAGAACGGGGCTCCTACGAGCAGTACTTC. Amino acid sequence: CASSQEERGSYEQYF.

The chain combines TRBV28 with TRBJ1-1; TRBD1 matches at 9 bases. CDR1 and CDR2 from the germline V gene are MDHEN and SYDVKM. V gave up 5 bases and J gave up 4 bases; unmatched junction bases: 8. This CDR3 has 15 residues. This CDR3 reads CASSNIQGAGTEAFF. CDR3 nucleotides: TGTGCCAGCAGTAACATACAGGGGGCTGGCACTGAAGCTTTCTTT. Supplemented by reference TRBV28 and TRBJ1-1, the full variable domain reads DVKVTQSSRYLVKRTGEKVFLECVQDMDHENMFWYRQDPGLGLRLIYFSYDVKMKEKGDIPEGYSVSREKKERFSLILESASTNQTSMYLCASSNIQGAGTEAFFGQGTRLTVV.